This TCR beta chain comes out of a study of post-analysis software for immune sequencing data. About the research overall: Disease trajectories encompassed relapsing-remitting, secondary progressive and progressive-relapsing multiple sclerosis.

The authors incorporated unique molecular identifiers into the TCR beta cDNA libraries. From 1 to 10 million T cells, roughly 0.5 million cDNA molecules were obtained. TCRdb used MiXCR to reprocess the PCR reads, holding one entry per CDR3 protein. The repertoire holds hundreds of thousands of distinct CDR3 sequences, with around 60% as singletons. This clonotype was seen only a few times. Its antigen remains unknown. J lost 8 bases, V lost 5 bases, and 4 bases had no gene match. The germline CDR1 and CDR2 sequences are DFQATT and SNEGSKA (reference sequence). The CDR3 consists of 13 residues. General study findings and limits: TRBV5-6, TRBV5-1 and TRBV20-1 belonged to a set of about five TRBV segments that were more frequent in patients than controls. Those with multiple sclerosis, the patient group, showed significantly lower normalized Chao1 diversity than controls. The authors found that F measure strongly co-clustered same-batch samples.

This chain uses TRBV20-1 with TRBJ1-4; 11 bases are a match to TRBD1. Source material: blood. This TCR was recovered from a girl aged 2-10 years with multiple sclerosis. CDR3 loop: CSASGQGVEKLFF. The CDR3 DNA is TGCAGTGCTTCGGGACAGGGGGTAGAAAAACTGTTTTTT.